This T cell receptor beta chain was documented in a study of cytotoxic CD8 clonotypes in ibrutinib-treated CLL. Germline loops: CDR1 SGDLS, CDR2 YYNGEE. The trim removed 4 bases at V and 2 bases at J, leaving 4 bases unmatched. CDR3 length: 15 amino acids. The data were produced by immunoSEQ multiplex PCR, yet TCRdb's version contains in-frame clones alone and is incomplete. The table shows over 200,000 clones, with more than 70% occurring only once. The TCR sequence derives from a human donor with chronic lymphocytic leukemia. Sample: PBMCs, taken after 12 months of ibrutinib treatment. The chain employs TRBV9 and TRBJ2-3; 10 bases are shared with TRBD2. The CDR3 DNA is TGTGCCAGCAGCCGGACTAGCGGTCCCACAGATACGCAGTATTTT. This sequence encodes CASSRTSGPTDTQYF.